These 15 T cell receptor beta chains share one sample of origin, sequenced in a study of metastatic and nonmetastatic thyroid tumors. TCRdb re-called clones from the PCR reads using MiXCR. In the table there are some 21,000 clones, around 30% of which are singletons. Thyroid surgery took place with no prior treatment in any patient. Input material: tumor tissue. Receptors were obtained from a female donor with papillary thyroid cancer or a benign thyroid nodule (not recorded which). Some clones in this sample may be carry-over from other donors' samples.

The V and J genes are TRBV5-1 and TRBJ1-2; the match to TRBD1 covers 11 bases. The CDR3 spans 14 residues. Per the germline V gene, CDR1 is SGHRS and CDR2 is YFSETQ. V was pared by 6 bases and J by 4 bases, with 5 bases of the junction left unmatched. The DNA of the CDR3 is TGCGCCAGCACTCTGGACAGGGGGCTCTATGGCTACACCTTC. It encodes CASTLDRGLYGYTF.

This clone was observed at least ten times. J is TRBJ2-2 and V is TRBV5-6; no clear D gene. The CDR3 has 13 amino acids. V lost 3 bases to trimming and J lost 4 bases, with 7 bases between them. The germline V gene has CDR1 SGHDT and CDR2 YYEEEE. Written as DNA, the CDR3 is TGTGCCAGCAGCTCGTTACCCACCGGGGAGCTGTTTTTT. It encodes CASSSLPTGELFF.

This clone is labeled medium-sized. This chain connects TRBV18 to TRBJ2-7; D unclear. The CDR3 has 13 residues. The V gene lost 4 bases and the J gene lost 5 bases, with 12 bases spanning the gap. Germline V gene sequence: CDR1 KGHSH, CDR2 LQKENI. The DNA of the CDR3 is TGTGCCAGCTCACTACAACGGATCGACGAGCAGTACTTC. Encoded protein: CASSLQRIDEQYF. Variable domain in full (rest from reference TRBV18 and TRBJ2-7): NAGVMQNPRHLVRRRGQEARLRCSPMKGHSHVYWYRQLPEEGLKFMVYLQKENIIDESGMPKERFSAEFPKEGPSILRIQQVVRGDSAAYFCASSLQRIDEQYFGPGTRLTVT.

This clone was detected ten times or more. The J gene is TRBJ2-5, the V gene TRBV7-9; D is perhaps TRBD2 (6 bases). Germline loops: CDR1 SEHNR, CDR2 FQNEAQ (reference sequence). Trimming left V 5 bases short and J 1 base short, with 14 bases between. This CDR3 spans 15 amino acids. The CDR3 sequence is CASSQGTYPQETQYF. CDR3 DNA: TGTGCCAGCAGCCAAGGGACTTATCCCCAAGAGACCCAGTACTTC.

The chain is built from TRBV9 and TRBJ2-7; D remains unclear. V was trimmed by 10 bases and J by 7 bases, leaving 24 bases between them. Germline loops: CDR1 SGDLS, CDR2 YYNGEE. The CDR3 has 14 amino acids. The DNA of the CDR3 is TGTGCCGGCATCGCAGGCGACCTCGGTGGTGAGCAGTACTTC. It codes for CAGIAGDLGGEQYF.

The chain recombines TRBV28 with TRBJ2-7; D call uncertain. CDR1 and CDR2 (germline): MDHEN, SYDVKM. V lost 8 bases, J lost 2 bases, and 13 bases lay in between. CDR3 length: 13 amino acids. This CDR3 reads CASVPFGTYEQYF. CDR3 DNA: TGTGCCAGCGTCCCTTTCGGTACCTACGAGCAGTACTTC.

CDR3 in amino acids: CAVGTDRCITGELFF. The DNA of the CDR3 is TGTGCCGTGGGAACGGACAGGTGTATCACCGGGGAGCTGTTTTTT. V gene TRBV10-3 combines with J gene TRBJ2-2; 7 positions match TRBD1. Germline CDR1 reads ENHRY; CDR2 reads SYGVKD. J was trimmed by 4 bases and V by 11 bases; bases with no gene match: 13. The CDR3 contains 15 residues.

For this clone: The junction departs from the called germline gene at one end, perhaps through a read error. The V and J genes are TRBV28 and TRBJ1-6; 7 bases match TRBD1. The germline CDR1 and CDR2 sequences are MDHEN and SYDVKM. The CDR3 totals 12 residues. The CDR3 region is CASSADRASFPF. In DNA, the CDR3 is TGTGCCAGCAGTGCCGACAGGGCGTCTTTTCCCTTT.

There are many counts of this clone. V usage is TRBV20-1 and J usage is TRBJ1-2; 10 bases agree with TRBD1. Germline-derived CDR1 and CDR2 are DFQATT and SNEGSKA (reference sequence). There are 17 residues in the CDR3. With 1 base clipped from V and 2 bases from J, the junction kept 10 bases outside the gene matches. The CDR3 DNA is TGCAGTGCTAGAGGTCTGGGAGGGGGACAGGGGAACTATGGCTACACCTTC. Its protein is CSARGLGGGQGNYGYTF.

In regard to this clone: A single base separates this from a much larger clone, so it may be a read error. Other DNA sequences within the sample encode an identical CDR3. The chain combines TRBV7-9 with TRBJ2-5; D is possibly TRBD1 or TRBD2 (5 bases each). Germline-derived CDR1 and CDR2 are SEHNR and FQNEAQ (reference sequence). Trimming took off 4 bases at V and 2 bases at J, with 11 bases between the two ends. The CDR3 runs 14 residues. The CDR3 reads CASSSRGVQETQYF. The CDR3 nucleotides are TGTGCCAGCAGCTCCAGAGGGGTACAAGAGACCCAGTACTTC.

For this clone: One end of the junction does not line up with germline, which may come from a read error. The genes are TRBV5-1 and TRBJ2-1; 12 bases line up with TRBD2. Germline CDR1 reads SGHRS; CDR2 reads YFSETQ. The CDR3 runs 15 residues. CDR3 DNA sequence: TGCGCCAGCAGTACCGCTAGCGGGAGGGCTAATGAGCGGTTCTTC. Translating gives CASSTASGRANERFF.

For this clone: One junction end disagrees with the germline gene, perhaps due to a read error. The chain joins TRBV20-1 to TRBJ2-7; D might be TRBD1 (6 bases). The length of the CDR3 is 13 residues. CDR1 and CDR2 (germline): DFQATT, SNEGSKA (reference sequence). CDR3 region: CSATGHPLYEHYF. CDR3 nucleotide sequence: TGCAGTGCTACGGGACATCCGCTCTACGAGCATTACTTC.

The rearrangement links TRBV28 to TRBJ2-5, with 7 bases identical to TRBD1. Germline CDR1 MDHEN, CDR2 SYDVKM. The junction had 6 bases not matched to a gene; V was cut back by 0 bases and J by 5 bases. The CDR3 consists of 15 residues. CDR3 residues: CASSLCGQVGETQYF. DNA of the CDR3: TGTGCCAGCAGTTTATGTGGACAGGTTGGGGAGACCCAGTACTTC.

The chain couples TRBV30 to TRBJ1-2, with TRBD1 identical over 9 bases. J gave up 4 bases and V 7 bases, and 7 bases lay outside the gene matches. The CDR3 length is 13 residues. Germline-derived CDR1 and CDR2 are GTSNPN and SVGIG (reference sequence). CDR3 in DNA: TGTGCCTTGGGACAGGGTGGGGGCTATGGCTACACCTTC. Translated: CALGQGGGYGYTF.

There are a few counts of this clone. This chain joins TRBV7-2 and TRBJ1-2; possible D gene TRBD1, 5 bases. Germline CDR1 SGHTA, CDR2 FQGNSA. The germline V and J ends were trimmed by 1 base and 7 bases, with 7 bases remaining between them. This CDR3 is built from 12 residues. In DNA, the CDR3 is TGTGCCAGCAGCTTAGTAGGGGCTGGCTACACCTTC. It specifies CASSLVGAGYTF.